These T cell receptor beta chains were read from a single sample in a study of read filtering for tumor transcriptome and immune sequencing. Each CDR3 protein is one row after TCRdb ran MiXCR on the reads. The table has 130,000 or so distinct CDR3 sequences, roughly 13% seen once. Sequenced material: a population of CD138-negative cells sorted from bone marrow. Receptors originate from a donor older than 35 with multiple myeloma. Each CDR3 is given without its conserved first and last residue. Each record gives: J gene, D gene, V gene, CDR3 protein. The D gene is left open where the match is weak.

j_gene: TRBJ2-1; d_gene: -; v_gene: TRBV7-2; CDR3aa: ASSPGGGRSHEQF
j_gene: TRBJ1-4; d_gene: TRBD1; v_gene: TRBV12-3/TRBV12-4; CDR3aa: ASSLGQRNPTNEKLF
j_gene: TRBJ1-4; d_gene: TRBD1; v_gene: TRBV18; CDR3aa: ASSPTGAEKLF
j_gene: TRBJ1-1; d_gene: TRBD1; v_gene: TRBV5-1; CDR3aa: ASSLGQGALVEAF
j_gene: TRBJ1-3; d_gene: -; v_gene: TRBV5-1; CDR3aa: ASRPYTGRTSGNTIY
j_gene: TRBJ2-1; d_gene: -; v_gene: TRBV5-8; CDR3aa: ASSLAVWTALSYNEQF
j_gene: TRBJ2-1; d_gene: -; v_gene: TRBV12-3/TRBV12-4; CDR3aa: ASSFGAPWNNEQF
j_gene: TRBJ2-7; d_gene: TRBD1; v_gene: TRBV24-1; CDR3aa: ATPGQGFYEQY
j_gene: TRBJ1-2; d_gene: -; v_gene: TRBV7-9; CDR3aa: ASSLRAGLYGYT
j_gene: TRBJ1-5; d_gene: TRBD1; v_gene: TRBV7-2; CDR3aa: ASSAPGQGAQPQH
j_gene: TRBJ2-3; d_gene: -; v_gene: TRBV5-6; CDR3aa: TSSTWRYTDTQY
j_gene: TRBJ2-2; d_gene: -; v_gene: TRBV11-2; CDR3aa: ASTEAGELF
j_gene: TRBJ1-1; d_gene: TRBD1; v_gene: TRBV4-1; CDR3aa: ASSHRTGGWNTEAF
j_gene: TRBJ1-1; d_gene: -; v_gene: TRBV20-1; CDR3aa: SLRDRIGNTEAF
j_gene: TRBJ2-3; d_gene: TRBD2; v_gene: TRBV7-8; CDR3aa: ASSPGAGTSSSTDTQY
j_gene: TRBJ1-1; d_gene: -; v_gene: TRBV5-1; CDR3aa: ASSLDAGLNSEAF
j_gene: TRBJ2-5; d_gene: -; v_gene: TRBV24-1; CDR3aa: ATSFSGETQY
j_gene: TRBJ1-2; d_gene: -; v_gene: TRBV5-1; CDR3aa: ASRSDNYGYT